This T cell receptor beta chain was captured by sequencing in a study of a mutant IDH1 vaccine in newly diagnosed glioma. On the study more broadly: Before enrollment, patients got radiotherapy alone, temozolomide alone, or mostly the combination.

Time point specified: baseline, week 1 (first vaccination visit). Described treatment: pre-vaccination baseline after standard-of-care therapy. Donors had new WHO grade 3 or 4 IDH1-mutant, ATRX-lost astrocytomas. Assay: immunoSEQ multiplex PCR; the TCRdb copy retains only in-frame clones and omits some. Of tens of thousands of clones listed, approximately 83% are singletons. A word on this clone: As yet, its antigen is unknown.

Study-wide results and caveats: Altogether, almost 95% of patients exhibited vaccine-induced immune responses.

This CDR3 has 14 residues. Germline V gives CDR1 MGHDK, CDR2 SYGVNS. The V gene end was trimmed by 2 bases and the J gene end by 9 bases; junction bases not matched to a gene: 3. The starting material was PBMCs, obtained from a glioma patient treated with radiotherapy, temozolomide or both. V is TRBV25-1 and J is TRBJ1-6; 8 bases match TRBD1. The clonotype comes from a woman in her 50s with glioma. The CDR3: CASSERTGRSPLHF. CDR3 DNA: TGTGCCAGCAGTGAAAGGACAGGGCGTTCACCCCTCCACTTT.